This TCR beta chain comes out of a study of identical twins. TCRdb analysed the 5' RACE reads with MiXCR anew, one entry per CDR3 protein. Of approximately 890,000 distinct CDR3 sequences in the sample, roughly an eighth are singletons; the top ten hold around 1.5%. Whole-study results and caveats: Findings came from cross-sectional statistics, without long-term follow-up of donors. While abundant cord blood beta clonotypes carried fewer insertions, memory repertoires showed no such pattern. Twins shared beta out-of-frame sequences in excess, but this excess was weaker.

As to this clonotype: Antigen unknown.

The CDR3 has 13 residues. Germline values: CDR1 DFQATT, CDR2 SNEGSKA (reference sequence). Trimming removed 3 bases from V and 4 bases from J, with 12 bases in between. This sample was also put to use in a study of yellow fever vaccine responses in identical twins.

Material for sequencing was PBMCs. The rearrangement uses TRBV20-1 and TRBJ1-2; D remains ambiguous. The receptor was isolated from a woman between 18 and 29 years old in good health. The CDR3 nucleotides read TGCAGTGCTAGCCTAACCCCAGCCTATGGCTACACCTTC. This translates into CSASLTPAYGYTF.